This T cell receptor (beta chain) is from a study of regulatory T cells in long-lasting Graves disease. The time point was: newly diagnosed GD, antithyroid drugs for less than 3 months. From RNA extracted from PBMCs, the TCR library was made. Libraries of TCR beta came from iRepertoire HTBI primers plus Arm-PCR of CDR3 regions. In TCRdb, the multiplex PCR reads were re-called with MiXCR into one record per CDR3 protein. The data contain around 420,000 distinct CDR3 sequences, over 14% of them singletons. The CDR3 covers 15 residues. Germline CDR1 is SGHTA and CDR2 is FQGTGA. V was trimmed by 3 bases and J by 0 bases, leaving 10 bases between them. The sample was also linked to a second study, of T cells in Graves' hyperthyroidism and ophthalmopathy.

The sequence was collected from a woman aged 35 to 49 with Graves disease. Sequences were derived from peripheral blood mononuclear cells (PBMCs), sampled at new diagnosis, from a patient treated with antithyroid drugs. V and J are TRBV7-3 and TRBJ2-3; no reliable D call. CDR3: CASSFSGQSTDTQYF. Written as DNA, the CDR3 is TGTGCCAGCAGCTTCTCCGGTCAGAGCACAGATACGCAGTATTTT.